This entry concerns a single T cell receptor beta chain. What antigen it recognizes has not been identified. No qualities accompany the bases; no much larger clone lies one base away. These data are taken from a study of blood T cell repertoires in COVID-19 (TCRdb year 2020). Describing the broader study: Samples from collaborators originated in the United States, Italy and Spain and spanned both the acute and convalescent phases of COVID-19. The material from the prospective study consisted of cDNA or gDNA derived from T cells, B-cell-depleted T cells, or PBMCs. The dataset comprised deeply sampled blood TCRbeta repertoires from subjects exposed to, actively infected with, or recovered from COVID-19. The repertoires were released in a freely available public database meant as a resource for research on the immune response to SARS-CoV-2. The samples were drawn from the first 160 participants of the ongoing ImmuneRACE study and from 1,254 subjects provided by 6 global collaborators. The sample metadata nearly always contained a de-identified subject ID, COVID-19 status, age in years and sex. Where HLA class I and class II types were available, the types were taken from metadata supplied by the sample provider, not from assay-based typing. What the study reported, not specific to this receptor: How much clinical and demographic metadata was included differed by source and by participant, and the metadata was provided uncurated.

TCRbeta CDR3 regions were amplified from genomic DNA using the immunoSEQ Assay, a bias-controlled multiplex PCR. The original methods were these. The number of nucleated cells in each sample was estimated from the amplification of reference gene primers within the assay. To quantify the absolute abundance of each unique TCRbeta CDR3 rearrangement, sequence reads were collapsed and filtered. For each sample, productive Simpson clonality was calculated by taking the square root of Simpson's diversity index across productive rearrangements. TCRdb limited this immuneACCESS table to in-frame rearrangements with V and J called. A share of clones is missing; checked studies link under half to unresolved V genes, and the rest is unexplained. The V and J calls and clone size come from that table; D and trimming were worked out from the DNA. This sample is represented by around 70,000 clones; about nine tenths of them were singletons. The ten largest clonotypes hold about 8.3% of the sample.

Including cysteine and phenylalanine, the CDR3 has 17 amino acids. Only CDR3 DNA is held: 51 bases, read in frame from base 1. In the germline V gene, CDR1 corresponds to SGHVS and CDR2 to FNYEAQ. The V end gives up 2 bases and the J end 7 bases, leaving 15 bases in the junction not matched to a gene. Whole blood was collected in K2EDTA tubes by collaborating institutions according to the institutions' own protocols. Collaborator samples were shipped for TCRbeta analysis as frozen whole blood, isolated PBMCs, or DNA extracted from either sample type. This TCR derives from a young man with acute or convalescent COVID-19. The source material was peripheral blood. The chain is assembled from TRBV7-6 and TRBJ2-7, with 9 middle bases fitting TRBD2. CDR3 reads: CASSLRASGIMAGEQYF. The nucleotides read TGTGCCAGCAGCTTAAGGGCTAGCGGGATTATGGCGGGGGAGCAGTACTTC.